Listed here are 20 T cell receptor beta chains from one sample, sequenced in a study of early T cells in non-severe SARS-CoV-2 infection. Each CDR3 protein is one row after TCRdb ran MiXCR on the 5' RACE reads. The table shows 48,000 or so distinct CDR3 sequences, with 13% occurring only once. The sample comprised whole blood. These receptors were obtained from an adult who was a healthcare worker with PCR-confirmed SARS-CoV-2 infection or an uninfected control (not recorded which).

The count of this clonotype is one. One junction end does not reproduce the germline sequence, and a read error may be involved. CDR3 sequence reads: CASTPLDLSTDTQYF. In nucleotides, the CDR3 is TGTGCCAGCACTCCCCTGGACCTTAGCACAGATACGCAGTATTTC. This chain connects TRBV12-3 or TRBV12-4 to TRBJ2-3; D not certain. CDR3 length: 15 amino acids.

This clonotype appeared a few times. The chain recombines TRBV28 with TRBJ2-4, with D unclear. CDR1 is MDHEN, CDR2 SYDVKM, per germline. V lost 2 bases, J lost 0 bases, and 11 bases lay in between. The CDR3 totals 16 residues. CDR3 DNA: TGTGCCAGCAGTTTAGGGCAGCCACTAGCCAAAAACATTCAGTACTTC. Its protein is CASSLGQPLAKNIQYF.

This clonotype was recorded a few times. The rearrangement joins TRBV6-2 or TRBV6-3 to TRBJ1-4; a weak D match, TRBD1 (5 bases). The V gene's germline CDR1 is MNHEY and CDR2 SVGEGT. The length of the CDR3 is 13 residues. V lost 6 bases and J lost 8, with 13 bases in between. CDR3: CASRGRFDEKLFF. CDR3 coding DNA: TGTGCCAGCAGGGGACGGTTTGACGAAAAACTGTTTTTT.

This clonotype was counted at least ten times. The rearrangement uses TRBV6-1 and TRBJ1-3; TRBD1 aligns across 9 bases. This CDR3 spans 17 amino acids. The V segment lost 4 bases and the J segment 0 bases; nucleotides outside the gene matches: 7. The germline CDR1 and CDR2 sequences are MNHNS and SASEGT. Written as DNA, the CDR3 is TGTGCCAGCAGTGTACAAGGACAGGGGCGCTCTGGAAACACCATATATTTT. The encoded protein is CASSVQGQGRSGNTIYF.

This clonotype was counted only a few times. The chain combines TRBV12-3 or TRBV12-4 with TRBJ1-2; TRBD1 aligns across 7 bases. Trimming took 6 bases from V and 8 from J; bases not matched to a gene: 6. The CDR3 is made up of 12 amino acids. In nucleotides, the CDR3 is TGTGCCAGCAGCCTTAACAGGGGCGGCTACACCTTC. This gives the protein CASSLNRGGYTF.

This clonotype has ten or more counts. This chain uses TRBV7-9 with TRBJ2-3; TRBD2 aligns across 11 bases. With V trimmed by 5 bases and J by 1 base, 5 bases remained unmatched. The CDR3 is 16 amino acids. From germline, CDR1 is SEHNR and CDR2 FQNEAQ (reference sequence). The DNA for the CDR3 is TGTGCCAGCAGCGCCCTAGCGGGAGGACGCACAGATACGCAGTATTTT. This translates into CASSALAGGRTDTQYF.

The gene calls are TRBV5-1 and TRBJ2-2; either TRBD1 or TRBD2 may supply D (5 bases each). Germline assignment: CDR1 SGHRS and CDR2 YFSETQ. Deletions cut 4 bases from V and 2 bases from J, with 12 bases between. This CDR3 region has 15 residues. The DNA of the CDR3 is TGCGCCAGCAGCCCGGGGACGGGAAACACCGGGGAGCTGTTTTTT. The encoded protein is CASSPGTGNTGELFF.

This clonotype has at least ten counts. This chain connects TRBV2 to TRBJ1-6; 8 nucleotides match TRBD1. Per the germline V gene, CDR1 is SNHLY and CDR2 is FYNNEI. The CDR3 length is 16 residues. V lost 6 bases and J lost 6; bases outside the gene matches: 10. CDR3 sequence reads: CASRNSRQGRNSPLHF. The CDR3, as DNA: TGTGCCAGCAGAAATTCCCGACAGGGGCGTAATTCACCCCTCCACTTT. Full variable domain (outside the CDR3, taken from reference TRBV2 and TRBJ1-6): EPEVTQTPSHQVTQMGQEVILRCVPISNHLYFYWYRQILGQKVEFLVSFYNNEISEKSEIFDDQFSVERPDGSNFTLKIRSTKLEDSAMYFCASRNSRQGRNSPLHFGNGTRLTVT.

This clonotype was seen ten or more times. This sequence joins TRBV28 and TRBJ2-1; D is ambiguous. The CDR3 length is 14 residues. V lost 2 bases to trimming and J lost 9 bases, with 14 bases between them. CDR1 and CDR2 (germline): MDHEN, SYDVKM. In nucleotides, the CDR3 is TGTGCCAGCAGTTTAAACGGCCAGGCCGGTGAGCAGTTCTTC. Its protein is CASSLNGQAGEQFF.

This clonotype was recorded a few times. The chain uses TRBV11-2 and TRBJ1-2, with a possible D match to TRBD1 (5 bases). V shed 5 bases and J shed 0 bases, with 13 bases lying between them. Germline CDR1 is SGHAT and CDR2 is FQNNGV. This CDR3 has 15 amino acids. The CDR3 loop reads CASSAIRGPNYGYTF. In DNA form, the CDR3 reads TGTGCCAGCAGCGCCATAAGGGGCCCTAACTATGGCTACACCTTC. The full variable domain, with the rest looked up from reference TRBV11-2 and TRBJ1-2, is EAGVAQSPRYKIIEKRQSVAFWCNPISGHATLYWYQQILGQGPKLLIQFQNNGVVDDSQLPKDRFSAERLKGVDSTLKIQPAKLEDSAVYLCASSAIRGPNYGYTFGSGTRLTVV.

This clonotype was found many times. V gene TRBV7-9 combines with J gene TRBJ2-1; TRBD2 aligns across 7 bases. CDR3 length equals 15 residues. V was clipped by 5 bases and J by 5 bases; unmatched bases: 9. CDR1 SEHNR and CDR2 FQNEAQ come from the germline V gene (reference sequence). Here the CDR3 reads CASSPGAGRNNEQFF. The CDR3 DNA reads as TGTGCCAGCAGCCCTGGAGCGGGACGCAACAATGAGCAGTTCTTC.

This clonotype was observed a handful of times. V usage is TRBV28 and J usage is TRBJ2-7, with 7 bases lining up with TRBD2. With V trimmed by 5 bases and J by 3 bases, 7 bases remained unmatched. The CDR3 has 14 residues. In germline, CDR1 is MDHEN, CDR2 SYDVKM. CDR3 DNA: TGTGCCAGCAGTCCCTTTGGGAGGGGCTACGAGCAGTACTTC. It encodes CASSPFGRGYEQYF.

This clonotype was observed many times. The chain couples TRBV11-2 to TRBJ1-2; perhaps TRBD1 as D (6 bases). Trimming cost V 4 bases and J 8 bases, with 11 bases left between them. The CDR3 contains 12 residues. The germline V gene has CDR1 SGHAT and CDR2 FQNNGV. The CDR3 region has the DNA TGTGCCAGCAGCTCCCAGGGGATCGGCTACACCTTC. Translation gives CASSSQGIGYTF.

This clonotype was observed a handful of times. The V and J genes are TRBV7-6 and TRBJ2-1, with 8 bases lining up with TRBD2. From germline, CDR1 is SGHVS and CDR2 FNYEAQ. Trimming removed 5 bases from V and 7 bases from J; junction bases left unmatched: 16. This CDR3 region has 17 residues. In nucleotides, the CDR3 is TGTGCCAGCAGCCGTATGACTAGACTAGCGAACCTTAATGAGCAGTTCTTC. Translating gives CASSRMTRLANLNEQFF.

Ten or more counts support this clonotype. This chain links TRBV6-4 with TRBJ2-4, with unresolved D. Germline-derived CDR1 and CDR2 are MRHNA and SNTAGT. The V end lost 6 bases, the J end lost 5 bases, and 20 bases lay between the germline ends. The CDR3 is made up of 16 amino acids. Written as DNA, the CDR3 is TGTGCCAGCAGCCCCCCGAGCCGGCCCGAGCAAAACATTCAGTACTTC. Protein product: CASSPPSRPEQNIQYF.

CDR3 sequence reads: CASSLEGGGSGYNEQFF. CDR3 nucleotide sequence: TGTGCCAGCAGCTTAGAGGGCGGCGGGAGCGGGTACAATGAGCAGTTCTTC. V is TRBV7-2 and J is TRBJ2-1, with 7 nucleotides matching TRBD2. In germline, CDR1 is SGHTA, CDR2 FQGNSA. The CDR3 sequence is 17 residues long. With V trimmed by 1 base and J by 4 bases, 10 bases remained unmatched.

In this sample, this clonotype turned up a few times. V usage is TRBV20-1 and J usage is TRBJ2-2; 8 nucleotides match TRBD1. The V gene end was trimmed by 5 bases and the J gene end by 5 bases; junction bases not matched to a gene: 10. This CDR3 is built from 15 residues. In germline, CDR1 is DFQATT, CDR2 SNEGSKA (reference sequence). The CDR3 here is CSAQDREIKTGELFF. In nucleotides, the CDR3 is TGCAGTGCTCAGGACAGGGAAATTAAAACCGGGGAGCTGTTTTTT.

This clonotype appeared many times. The chain employs TRBV12-3 or TRBV12-4 and TRBJ2-5; TRBD1 or TRBD2 may be the D gene (6 bases each). The ends were cut back, 1 base at V and 4 bases at J, with 10 bases in the middle. The CDR3 extends over 14 amino acids. DNA of the CDR3: TGTGCCAGCAGTTTAGTGGGGGGCCGAGAGACCCAGTACTTC. Its protein is CASSLVGGRETQYF.

The chain links TRBV3-1 to TRBJ1-1; D is unresolved. The CDR3 spans 18 residues. The ends were cut back, 2 bases at V and 1 base at J, with 20 bases in the middle. The germline CDR1 and CDR2 sequences are LGHDT and YNNKEL (reference sequence). In DNA, the CDR3 is TGTGCCAGCAGCCAAACCGGGAAGACCGGGCTGGAGAACACTGAAGCTTTCTTT. It yields the protein CASSQTGKTGLENTEAFF.

The chain couples TRBV29-1 to TRBJ2-3, with 9 positions matching TRBD2. J gave up 6 bases and V 3 bases, and 10 bases lay outside the gene matches. The CDR3 is made up of 15 amino acids. Germline loops: CDR1 SQVTM, CDR2 ANQGSEA. The CDR3 loop reads CSVEGRREGPDTQYF. DNA of the CDR3: TGCAGCGTTGAGGGAAGGCGGGAGGGCCCCGATACGCAGTATTTT.